This T cell receptor (beta chain) appears in the sequencing data of a study of vaccination and CD4 T cells after COVID-19. Study overall: Stimulation of the cells used overlapping spike peptide pools from SARS-CoV-2 and from the common cold coronaviruses HCoV-NL63, HCoV-OC43 and HCoV-229E. Control cultures, each given a CEFX pool, an HIV-1 Nef pool, or no peptide, were included.

Details on this clonotype: Its antigen remains unidentified.

The CDR3 loop spans 14 amino acids. Losses at the gene ends were 2 bases for V and 9 bases for J; bases not matched to a gene: 9. Looked up from germline, CDR1 is DFQATT and CDR2 is SNEGSKA (reference sequence). The treatment: approximately 9-day PBMC culture with coronavirus spike peptide pools or control peptides (ViraFEST assay). After being plated at fewer than 2.5 million per well, PBMCs were cultured with about 10 IU/ml IL-2 and about 10 ug/ml peptide pools. With the Oncomine TCR Beta short-read assay, DNA from cultured CD4+ T cells was sequenced. TCRdb reprocessed the PCR reads with MiXCR, giving one entry per CDR3 protein. The sample comprises over 15,000 distinct CDR3 sequences, 51% of which are singletons, and roughly 10% rests with the top ten.

This rearrangement joins TRBV20-1 to TRBJ2-1; 8 bases fit TRBD2. Sequenced material: CD4+ T cells from blood, cultured in vitro, taken before SARS-CoV-2 vaccination. This TCR came from a human donor who had recovered from COVID-19. The CDR3, as DNA: TGCAGTGCTAGACCCAGCGGGAGAAAGGCTGAGCAGTTCTTC. Its protein product is CSARPSGRKAEQFF.